These T cell receptor beta chains were read from a single sample in a study of graft-versus-host responses after intestinal transplantation. The data were produced by immunoSEQ multiplex PCR, yet TCRdb's version contains in-frame clones alone and is incomplete. Of 98,000 or so clones in the sample, approximately 84% were seen once. No antigen has been identified for these receptors. The sequences come from unstimulated CD4+ T cells sorted from spleen or lymph node cells, collected before intestinal transplant. Source of these receptors: a human donor who received an intestinal transplant. Both conserved end residues are part of each CDR3. D genes are given only for firm matches. Expanded clones are given a class, and other clones once, few, many or no size at all.

v_call	j_call	clone_size	d_call	cdr3_nt	cdr3_aa
TRBV11-2	TRBJ2-7	-	TRBD1	TGTGCCAGCAGCCGATTGAGGGACAGCCGCCCGCCTTACGAGCAGTACTTC	CASSRLRDSRPPYEQYF
TRBV6-5	TRBJ1-1	-	-	TGTGCCAGCAGTCGACGGGGCGCGAACACTGAAGCTTTCTTT	CASSRRGANTEAFF
TRBV5-4	TRBJ2-5	-	TRBD2	TGTGCCAGCAGCTTCCCGGGAGGGCCCTCAGAGACCCAGTACTTC	CASSFPGGPSETQYF
TRBV5-5	TRBJ1-1	-	-	TGTGCCAGCAGCTACGGGGCAGAGGGCTCGGCTTTCTTT	CASSYGAEGSAFF
TRBV7-3	TRBJ2-1	-	TRBD2	TGTGCCAGCAGCCAGGGCGGGAGTGCCTACAATGAGCAGTTCTTC	CASSQGGSAYNEQFF
TRBV6-5	TRBJ2-1	-	-	TGTGCCAGCAGGCGCGGGACCCCCGTGGGGGAGCAGTTCTTC	CASRRGTPVGEQFF
TRBV11-1	TRBJ2-6	-	-	TGTGCCTCCACGTGGCGCTCTGGGGCCAACGTCCTGACTTTC	CASTWRSGANVLTF
TRBV6-6	TRBJ1-1	-	TRBD1	TGTGCCACACGGGGACAGGGTGACACTGAAGCTTTCTTT	CATRGQGDTEAFF
TRBV7-3	TRBJ2-3	few	-	TGTGCCAGCAGCTCCGGAGAGCCCACAGATACGCAGTATTTT	CASSSGEPTDTQYF
TRBV19	TRBJ2-3	-	TRBD1	TGTGCCAGTGGGCAGGGGGCTGGAGATACGCAGTATTTT	CASGQGAGDTQYF
TRBV28	TRBJ2-3	-	-	TGTGCCAGCAGTTTACTCTTGGGGGGCGCCGATACGCAGTATTTT	CASSLLLGGADTQYF
TRBV5-1	TRBJ2-1	-	-	TGCGCCAGCAGCTTTGGGGGGTACAATGAGCAGTTCTTC	CASSFGGYNEQFF
TRBV5-4	TRBJ2-5	-	TRBD2	TGTGCCAGCAGCTTGGGGAGCGGGGGACAAGAGACCCAGTACTTC	CASSLGSGGQETQYF
TRBV27	TRBJ2-2	few	TRBD2	TGTGCCAGCAGTTTAGGGAGCGGGGGGGCCGGGGAGCTGTTTTTT	CASSLGSGGAGELFF
TRBV30	TRBJ1-1	-	-	TGTGCCTGGAGTGTACTGGCAGGGAACACTGAAGCTTTCTTT	CAWSVLAGNTEAFF
TRBV5-1	TRBJ2-5	-	-	TGCGCCAGCAGCTTACTGGAGACCCAGTACTTC	CASSLLETQYF
TRBV7-3	TRBJ1-6	-	TRBD1	TGTGCCAGCATCCTAAGGACAGGGCCTAATAATTCACCCCTCCACTTT	CASILRTGPNNSPLHF
TRBV4-2	TRBJ2-7	-	TRBD2	TGTGCCAGCAGATCGACTAGCGGGTCCTACGAGCAGTACTTC	CASRSTSGSYEQYF
TRBV19	TRBJ1-3	medium-sized	-	TGTGCCAGTAGTATTCCGGGTCCCGGAAACACCATATATTTT	CASSIPGPGNTIYF
TRBV5-1	TRBJ2-1	-	-	TGCGCCAGCAACACGGGACGGAACCATGACCGGCAGTTCTTC	CASNTGRNHDRQFF
TRBV6-1	TRBJ2-5	-	-	TGTGCCAGCAGTGAAAAGAGGAGGGGATCGTACCAAGAGACCCAGTACTTC	CASSEKRRGSYQETQYF
TRBV2	TRBJ2-3	-	-	TGTGCCAGCAGTCAACGACACAGTAGCACAGATACGCAGTATTTT	CASSQRHSSTDTQYF
TRBV6-1	TRBJ2-5	-	TRBD2	TGTGCCAGCAGCATTAGCGGGGGTTCCAGGACCCAGTACTTC	CASSISGGSRTQYF
TRBV7-2	TRBJ1-2	-	TRBD1	TGTGCCAGCAGCTTAAGGGGACAGGGGAGACAAGGCTACACCTTC	CASSLRGQGRQGYTF
TRBV11-2	TRBJ2-7	few	TRBD1	TGTGCCAGCAGCTCTCCGGGACAGGGGTCCTCCTACGAGCAGTACTTC	CASSSPGQGSSYEQYF
TRBV7-2	TRBJ2-5	-	-	TGTGCCAGCAGCCGGCGGCGGGGGCCGATCGAGACCCAGTACTTC	CASSRRRGPIETQYF
TRBV6-5	TRBJ2-7	-	-	TGTGCCAGCAGTTATGAGTTTTCTAGCCCCTACGAGCAGTACTTC	CASSYEFSSPYEQYF
TRBV19	TRBJ2-3	-	-	TGTGCCAGTAGTATAGATACAGGGTTGGATACGCAGTATTTT	CASSIDTGLDTQYF
TRBV7-3	TRBJ2-5	-	-	TGTGCCAGCAGTCCCGGGCTGGCGGCCAACCTCCAAGAGACCCAGTACTTC	CASSPGLAANLQETQYF
TRBV30	TRBJ1-3	-	TRBD1	TGTGCCTGGAGTGCCGGACAGGGGAACACCATATATTTT	CAWSAGQGNTIYF
TRBV7-3	TRBJ2-2	-	-	TGTGCCAGCAGCTTATTTACCGGGGAGCTGTTTTTT	CASSLFTGELFF
TRBV19	TRBJ1-5	-	TRBD1	TGTGCCAGTAGCTCGACAGGGGGCAATCAGCCCCAGCATTTT	CASSSTGGNQPQHF
TRBV2	TRBJ2-7	-	-	TGTGCCAGCAGTGCCCTGACAGAACACAACTCCTACGAGCAGTACTTC	CASSALTEHNSYEQYF
TRBV5-1	TRBJ2-1	-	-	TGCGCCAGCAGCTTGGTTGGTAGCTCGAATGAGCAGTTCTTC	CASSLVGSSNEQFF
TRBV7-3	TRBJ2-1	-	TRBD1	TGTGCCAGCAGCTCCGGGACAGGTACCTACAATGAGCAGTTCTTC	CASSSGTGTYNEQFF
TRBV6-5	TRBJ1-2	once	TRBD1	TGTGCCAGCAGTTACCGCCGGGACAGCTATGGCTACACCTTC	CASSYRRDSYGYTF
TRBV5-5	TRBJ2-6	-	-	TGTGCCAGCAGCTTGGGAGGAGGCTCTGGGGCCAACGTCCTGACTTTC	CASSLGGGSGANVLTF
TRBV2	TRBJ1-2	-	-	TGTGCCAGCAGTGAAGGTCTCCAAAGGAGAACGTACACCTTC	CASSEGLQRRTYTF
TRBV6-5	TRBJ2-4	-	-	TGTGCCAGCAGAGCAGGGAGGTCCAAAAACATTCAGTACTTC	CASRAGRSKNIQYF
TRBV25-1	TRBJ1-2	-	-	TGTGCCAGCAGTTTGGACAGTGTAAGCTATGGCTACACCTTC	CASSLDSVSYGYTF
TRBV5-1	TRBJ1-4	-	-	TGCGCCAGCACCCCGGTGGGGGCAGGGATGGCAGAAAAACTGTTTTTT	CASTPVGAGMAEKLFF
TRBV4-1	TRBJ2-1	-	TRBD2	TGCGCCAGCAGCCAATACAGGACTAGCGGGAGGGCCGCTGAGCAGTTCTTC	CASSQYRTSGRAAEQFF
TRBV5-1	TRBJ2-3	-	TRBD2	TGCGCCAGCAGCTTGACTAGTCCCGGGGGAGGGGATACGCAGTATTTT	CASSLTSPGGGDTQYF
TRBV10-2	TRBJ1-3	-	-	TGCGCCAGCAGTACCAGGGTAACTGGAAACACCATATATTTT	CASSTRVTGNTIYF
TRBV2	TRBJ2-6	-	-	TGTGCCAGCTCCAGGACTGGGGCCAACGTCCTGACTTTC	CASSRTGANVLTF
TRBV6-5	TRBJ2-7	once	-	TGTGCCAGCAGTTACTTCCTCGGACCAAAATACGAGCAGTACTTC	CASSYFLGPKYEQYF
TRBV18	TRBJ2-2	-	TRBD1	TGTGCCAGCTCACGGACAGGGTCTAACACCGGGGAGCTGTTTTTT	CASSRTGSNTGELFF
TRBV19	TRBJ2-2	-	-	TGTGCCAGTATTCCCCGGGACCTGGCGGGCACCGGGGAGCTGTTTTTT	CASIPRDLAGTGELFF
TRBV7-2	TRBJ1-5	once	-	TGTGCCAGCAGCACCGGACCCGAGTATAGCAATCAGCCCCAGCATTTT	CASSTGPEYSNQPQHF
TRBV6-5	TRBJ2-6	-	-	TGTGCCAGCAAACAGGGCTCTGGGGCCAACGTCCTGACTTTC	CASKQGSGANVLTF
TRBV28	TRBJ2-2	-	-	TGTGCCAGCAGTCCCCCCTCCAAGAACACCGGGGAGCTGTTTTTT	CASSPPSKNTGELFF
TRBV5-1	TRBJ1-1	once	-	TGCGCCAGTTCTCCGTACCCCAGGGACAACGCCCCATTGAACACTGAAGCTTTCTTT	CASSPYPRDNAPLNTEAFF
TRBV11-1	TRBJ2-3	-	-	TGTGCCAGCAGCTCCGGCCCCTCAGATACGCAGTATTTT	CASSSGPSDTQYF